This T cell receptor (beta chain) was sequenced in a study of T cells after yellow fever vaccination. Each CDR3 protein is one row after TCRdb ran MiXCR on the 5' RACE reads. The sample lists about 210,000 distinct CDR3 sequences; approximately 3.3% were seen once. This clonotype was detected only a few times. Antigen: not known. Germline values: CDR1 SGHTS, CDR2 YDEGEE. The CDR3 has 17 residues. V lost 1 base to trimming and J lost 3 bases, with 17 bases between them. Study-wide findings and caveats: The bulk population could contribute abundant contaminating clonotypes to FACS-sorted repertoires.

The sample in question was CD4+ T cells sorted from PBMCs, obtained 10 days after the yellow fever booster vaccination. V usage is TRBV5-8 and J usage is TRBJ1-5; no firm D call. This TCR came from a man aged 18 to 29 who received the YFV17D yellow fever vaccine. In DNA form, the CDR3 reads TGTGCCAGCAGCTTGCTCGTTACCCGGTCGGACAATCAGCCCCAGCATTTT. Its protein is CASSLLVTRSDNQPQHF.